This T cell receptor (beta chain) was retrieved from a study of blood T cell repertoires in COVID-19. Germline V gene sequence: CDR1 MDHEN, CDR2 SYDVKM. There are 17 residues in the CDR3. V trimming: 5 bases; J trimming: 3 bases; junction bases outside the gene matches: 12. Sequencing was performed with immunoSEQ multiplex PCR; in TCRdb, only in-frame clones are kept and a portion is missing. This sample yields approximately 250,000 clones, of which just under 90% are seen a single time; 4.1% belongs to the top ten. The receptor comes from a woman aged 25 to 45 with acute COVID-19. The material sequenced was PBMCs or T cells enriched from blood (not recorded which). This chain joins TRBV28 and TRBJ2-7; 11 nucleotides line up with TRBD2. CDR3 residues: CASSILAGGLEFYEQYF. CDR3 in DNA: TGTGCCAGCAGTATTCTAGCGGGAGGACTGGAATTCTACGAGCAGTACTTC. The complete variable domain, with remaining parts taken from reference TRBV28 and TRBJ2-7, reads DVKVTQSSRYLVKRTGEKVFLECVQDMDHENMFWYRQDPGLGLRLIYFSYDVKMKEKGDIPEGYSVSREKKERFSLILESASTNQTSMYLCASSILAGGLEFYEQYFGPGTRLTVT.